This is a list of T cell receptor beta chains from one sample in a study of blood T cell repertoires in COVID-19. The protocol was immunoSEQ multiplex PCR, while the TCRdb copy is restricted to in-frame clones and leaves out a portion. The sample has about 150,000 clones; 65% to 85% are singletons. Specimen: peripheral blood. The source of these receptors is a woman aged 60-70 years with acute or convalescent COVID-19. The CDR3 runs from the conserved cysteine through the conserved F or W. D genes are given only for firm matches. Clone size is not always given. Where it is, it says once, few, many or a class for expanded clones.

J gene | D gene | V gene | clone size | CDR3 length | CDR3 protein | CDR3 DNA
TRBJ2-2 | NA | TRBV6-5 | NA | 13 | CASTHGIAGELFF | TGTGCCAGCACCCACGGGATCGCCGGGGAGCTGTTTTTT
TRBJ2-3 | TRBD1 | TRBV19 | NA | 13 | CASDAGGQGTQYF | TGTGCCAGCGATGCAGGGGGCCAAGGTACGCAGTATTTT
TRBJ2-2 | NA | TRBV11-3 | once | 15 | CASSVSSAGGEELFF | TGTGCCAGCAGCGTGAGTTCGGCCGGGGGTGAGGAGCTGTTTTTT
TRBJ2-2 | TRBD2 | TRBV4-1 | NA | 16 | CASSQTSGGYTGELFF | TGCGCCAGCAGTCAAACTAGCGGGGGGTACACCGGGGAGCTGTTTTTT
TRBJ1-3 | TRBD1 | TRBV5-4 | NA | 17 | CASSSGQGAKAGNTIYF | TGTGCCAGCAGCTCGGGACAGGGGGCGAAGGCTGGAAACACCATATATTTT
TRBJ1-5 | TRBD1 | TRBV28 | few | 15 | CASSGQGVGNQPQHF | TGTGCCAGCAGTGGACAGGGGGTCGGCAATCAGCCCCAGCATTTT
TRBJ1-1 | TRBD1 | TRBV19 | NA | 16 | CASSSRDRGWFTEAFF | TGTGCCAGTAGTAGCCGGGACAGGGGATGGTTCACTGAAGCTTTCTTT
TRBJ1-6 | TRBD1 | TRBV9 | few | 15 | CASTATGYLGSPLHF | TGTGCCAGCACCGCGACAGGGTATTTGGGCTCACCCCTCCACTTT
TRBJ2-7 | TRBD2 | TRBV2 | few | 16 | CASKSSWSSGSYEQYF | TGTGCCAGCAAATCTTCATGGTCTAGCGGCTCCTACGAGCAGTACTTC
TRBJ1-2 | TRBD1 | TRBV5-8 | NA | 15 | CASSLATGGLYGYTF | TGTGCCAGCAGCTTGGCGACAGGGGGCCTGTATGGCTACACCTTC
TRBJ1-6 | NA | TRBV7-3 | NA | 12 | CVRKGVRSPLHF | TGTGTTAGGAAGGGGGTCAGGTCACCCCTCCACTTT
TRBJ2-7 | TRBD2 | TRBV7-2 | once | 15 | CASSLTVGGTSEQYF | TGTGCCAGCAGCTTAACGGTCGGGGGGACTTCCGAGCAGTACTTC
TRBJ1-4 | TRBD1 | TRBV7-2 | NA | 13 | CASTLDRGRKLFF | TGTGCCAGCACCTTGGACAGGGGAAGAAAACTGTTTTTT
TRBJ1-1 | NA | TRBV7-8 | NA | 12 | CASSVGGTEAFF | TGTGCCAGCAGCGTCGGAGGGACTGAAGCTTTCTTT
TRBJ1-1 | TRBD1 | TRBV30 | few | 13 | CAWSKGANTEAFF | TGTGCCTGGAGTAAGGGGGCGAACACTGAAGCTTTCTTT
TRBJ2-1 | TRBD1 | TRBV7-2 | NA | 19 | CASSFTGQGAIVTYNEQFF | TGTGCCAGCAGCTTCACGGGACAGGGGGCGATCGTAACCTACAATGAGCAGTTCTTC
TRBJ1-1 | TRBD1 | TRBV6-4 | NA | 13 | CASSTGVGTEAFF | TGTGCCAGCAGTACAGGGGTGGGCACTGAAGCTTTCTTT
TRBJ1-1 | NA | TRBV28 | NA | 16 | CASSLPRGGVNTEAFF | TGTGCCAGCAGTTTACCCCGGGGGGGGGTGAACACTGAAGCTTTCTTT
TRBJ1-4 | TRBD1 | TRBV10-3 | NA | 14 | CAISTGTGDEKLFF | TGTGCCATCAGCACCGGGACAGGGGATGAAAAACTGTTTTTT
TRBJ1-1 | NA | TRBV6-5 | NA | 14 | CASSYEWGGTEAFF | TGTGCCAGCAGTTACGAATGGGGGGGCACTGAAGCTTTCTTT
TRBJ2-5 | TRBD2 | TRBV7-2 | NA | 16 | CASSLVVAGQSETQYF | TGTGCCAGCAGCTTAGTTGTAGCGGGGCAGAGTGAGACCCAGTACTTC